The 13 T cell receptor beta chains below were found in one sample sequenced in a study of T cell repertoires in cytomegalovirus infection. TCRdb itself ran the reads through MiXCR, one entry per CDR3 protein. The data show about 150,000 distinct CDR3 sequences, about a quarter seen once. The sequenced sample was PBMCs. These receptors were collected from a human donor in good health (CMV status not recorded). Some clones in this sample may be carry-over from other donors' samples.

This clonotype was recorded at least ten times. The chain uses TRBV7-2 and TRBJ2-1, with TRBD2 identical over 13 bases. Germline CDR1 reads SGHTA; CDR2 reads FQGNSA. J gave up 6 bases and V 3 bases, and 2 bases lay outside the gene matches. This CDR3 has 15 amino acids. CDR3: CASSLTSGRRNEQFF. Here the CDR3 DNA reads TGTGCCAGCAGCTTGACTAGCGGGAGGCGCAATGAGCAGTTCTTC.

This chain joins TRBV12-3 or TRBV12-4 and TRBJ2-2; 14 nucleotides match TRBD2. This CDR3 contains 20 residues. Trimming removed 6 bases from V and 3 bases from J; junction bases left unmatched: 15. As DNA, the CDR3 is TGTGCCAGCAGCCGTCTAAACTTGGGGACTAGCGGGGGCTACACCGGGGAGCTGTTTTTT. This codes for CASSRLNLGTSGGYTGELFF.

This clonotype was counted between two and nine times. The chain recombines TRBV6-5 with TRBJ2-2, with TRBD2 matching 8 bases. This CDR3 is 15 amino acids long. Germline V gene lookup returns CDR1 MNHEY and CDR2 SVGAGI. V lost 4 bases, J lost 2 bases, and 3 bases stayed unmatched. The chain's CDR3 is CASSSGTSNTGELFF. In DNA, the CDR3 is TGTGCCAGCAGTTCCGGGACTAGTAACACCGGGGAGCTGTTTTTT.

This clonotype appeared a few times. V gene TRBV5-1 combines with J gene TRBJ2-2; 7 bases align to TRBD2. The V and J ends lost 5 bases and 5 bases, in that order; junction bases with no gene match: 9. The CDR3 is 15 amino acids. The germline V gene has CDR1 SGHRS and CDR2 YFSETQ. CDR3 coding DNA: TGCGCCAGCAGATTGATGGGAGGGCAAACCGGGGAGCTGTTTTTT. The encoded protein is CASRLMGGQTGELFF.

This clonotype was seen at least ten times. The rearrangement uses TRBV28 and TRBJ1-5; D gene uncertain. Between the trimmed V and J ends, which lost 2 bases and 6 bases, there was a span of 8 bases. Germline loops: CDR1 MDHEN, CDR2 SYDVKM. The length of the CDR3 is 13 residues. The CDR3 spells CASSLKELQPQHF. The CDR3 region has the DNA TGTGCCAGCAGTTTAAAGGAGCTTCAGCCCCAGCATTTT. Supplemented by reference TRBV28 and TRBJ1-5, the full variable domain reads DVKVTQSSRYLVKRTGEKVFLECVQDMDHENMFWYRQDPGLGLRLIYFSYDVKMKEKGDIPEGYSVSREKKERFSLILESASTNQTSMYLCASSLKELQPQHFGDGTRLSIL.

CDR3 in DNA: TGTGCCAGCAGCTTAGGGGAAACGGGGGTAGAGACCCAGTACTTC. It encodes CASSLGETGVETQYF. The chain carries TRBV7-3 and TRBJ2-5; D is possibly TRBD2 (6 bases). V was clipped by 2 bases and J by 4 bases, with 14 bases between them. Germline CDR1 SGHTA, CDR2 FQGTGA. The length of the CDR3 is 15 residues.

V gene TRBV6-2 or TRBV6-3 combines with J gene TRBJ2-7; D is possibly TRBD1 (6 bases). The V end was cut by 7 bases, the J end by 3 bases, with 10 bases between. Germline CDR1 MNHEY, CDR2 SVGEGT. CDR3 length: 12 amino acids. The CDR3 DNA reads TGTGCCAGCACCCCGACAGGCTACGAGCAGTACTTC. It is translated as CASTPTGYEQYF.

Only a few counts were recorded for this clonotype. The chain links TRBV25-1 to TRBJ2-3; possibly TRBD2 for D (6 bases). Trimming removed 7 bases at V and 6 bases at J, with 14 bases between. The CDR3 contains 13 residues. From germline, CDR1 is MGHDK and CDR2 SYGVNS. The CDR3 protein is CASTKLGTDTQYF. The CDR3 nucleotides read TGTGCCAGCACCAAATTGGGGACTGATACGCAGTATTTT. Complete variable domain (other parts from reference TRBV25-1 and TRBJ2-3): EADIYQTPRYLVIGTGKKITLECSQTMGHDKMYWYQQDPGMELHLIHYSYGVNSTEKGDLSSESTVSRIRTEHFPLTLESARPSHTSQYLCASTKLGTDTQYFGPGTRLTVL.

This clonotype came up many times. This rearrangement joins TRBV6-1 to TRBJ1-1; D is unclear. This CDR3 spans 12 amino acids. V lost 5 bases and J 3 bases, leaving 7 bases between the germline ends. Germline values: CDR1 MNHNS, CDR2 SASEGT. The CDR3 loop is CASSFRYTEAFF. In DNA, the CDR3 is TGTGCCAGCAGTTTCAGGTACACTGAAGCTTTCTTT.

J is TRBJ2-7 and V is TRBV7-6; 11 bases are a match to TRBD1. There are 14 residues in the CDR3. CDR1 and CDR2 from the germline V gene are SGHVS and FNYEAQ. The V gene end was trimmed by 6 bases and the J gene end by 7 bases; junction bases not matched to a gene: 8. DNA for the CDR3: TGTGCCAGCAGTTACGGACAGGGGGCATGGGAGCAGTACTTC. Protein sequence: CASSYGQGAWEQYF.

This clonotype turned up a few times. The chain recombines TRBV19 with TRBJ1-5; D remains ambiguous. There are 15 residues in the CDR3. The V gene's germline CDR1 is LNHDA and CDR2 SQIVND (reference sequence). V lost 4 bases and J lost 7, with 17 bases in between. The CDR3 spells CASSNLPRLDQPQHF. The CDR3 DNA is TGTGCCAGTAGTAACCTCCCCAGGTTAGACCAGCCCCAGCATTTT.

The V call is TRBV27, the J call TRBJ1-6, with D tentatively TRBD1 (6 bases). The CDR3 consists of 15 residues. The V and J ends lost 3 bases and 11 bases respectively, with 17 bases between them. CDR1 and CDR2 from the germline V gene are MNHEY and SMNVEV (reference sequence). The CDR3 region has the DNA TGTGCCAGCAGTTTCCAGGGGCGCGGGGGGCCACCCCTCCACTTT. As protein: CASSFQGRGGPPLHF.

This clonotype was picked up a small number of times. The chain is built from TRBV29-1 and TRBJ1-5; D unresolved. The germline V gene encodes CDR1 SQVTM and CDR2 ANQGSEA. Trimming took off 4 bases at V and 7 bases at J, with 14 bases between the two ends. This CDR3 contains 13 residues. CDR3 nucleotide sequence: TGCAGCGTTGCCGAAAAGGAGCGGCAGCCCCAGCATTTT. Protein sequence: CSVAEKERQPQHF.